This TCR beta chain was found in a study of regulatory T cells in long-lasting Graves disease (dated by TCRdb to 2020 to 2023). As for the study more broadly: Patients with newly diagnosed Graves' disease had been on antithyroid drugs for under 3 months. Patients with persistent Graves' disease were compared with patients with newly diagnosed Graves' disease using TCR sequencing and RNA sequencing of peripheral blood. The study was conducted in China and was registered as a clinical trial. A total of 33 samples were covered by TCR sequencing, comprising approximately 13 persistent and around 20 newly diagnosed Graves' disease patients.

Taken from cysteine to phenylalanine, the CDR3 has 13 residues. The sequence is cut down to CDR3 DNA, 39 bases in frame from base 1. V loses 1 base of germline sequence and J loses 10 bases, and the interval between the two ends is 11 bases. CDR1 and CDR2 were assigned from the germline V gene (reference sequence) as LGHDT and YNNKEL. This clonotype has at least ten counts. Its antigen remains undetermined. Base-call qualities are not available, and no considerably larger clone is one nucleotide away. Library preparation was by multiplex PCR. Sequencing was performed on an Illumina HiSeq 4000. TCR beta libraries were built with iRepertoire HTBI primers and Arm-PCR amplification of CDR3 regions. PCR products were gel purified before sequencing. Regarding the original processing steps: Gene usage analysis of CDR3 amino acid clonotypes relied on the roughly 67 TRBV and 14 TRBJ segments identified across samples. COPE and FqMerger were used to merge the filtered high-quality paired reads into contigs. Contigs were aligned with BLAST to IMGT TRBV, TRBD and TRBJ reference genes, and CDR3 was defined per IMGT. Any clonotype with a frequency above 0.1% was counted as a highly expanded clone. Shannon entropy served as the measure of repertoire diversity, while the Gini coefficient captured V-J evenness. A clonotype found in more than one individual was treated as public. The public reads were reanalyzed by TCRdb: fastp trimming at Q25, MiXCR alignment, in-frame beta chains only. Duplicate CDR3 protein sequences are folded into a single record with the most common DNA and genes. In this record, the V and J calls reflect TCRdb's handling and not the investigators' own analysis. This sample gives 520,000 or so distinct CDR3 sequences in total; about 11% of them show up just once. Almost 9% of the sample is in the top ten clones.

Study-level results and caveats: Compared with newly diagnosed patients, patients with persistent Graves' disease had lower TCR Shannon entropy and fewer highly expanded clones, which suggests clonal expansion. Only the TCR beta chain was sequenced and analyzed. The authors acknowledged the small sample size as a limitation that may reduce accuracy. Only peripheral blood was studied, because thyroid tissue, the primary lesion, was inaccessible. Persistent patients shared more public clonotypes among themselves (fewer than 3,000) than newly diagnosed patients did (more than 850). TRBV28, TRBJ1-2 and TRBJ2-5 were preferentially used in persistent disease, while TRBV20-1 and TRBJ2-1 were favored in newly diagnosed disease.

The time point label, as the study defines it: newly diagnosed GD, antithyroid drugs for less than 3 months. For both TCR sequencing and RNA sequencing, RNA was extracted from PBMCs using TRIzol. Graves' disease was diagnosed according to American Thyroid Association guidelines. Patients for the study were recruited at an endocrinology department in Xi'an, China. From each patient, about 9 milliliters of peripheral blood was collected into an EDTA anticoagulant tube. Ficoll Paque Plus density gradient separation was used to isolate PBMCs, and no additional T cell sorting was done. RNA quality was checked with an Agilent 2100 Bioanalyzer and agarose gel, and concentration with a NanoDrop 2000. In addition, the sample was reused for a study of T cells in Graves' hyperthyroidism and ophthalmopathy. The second publication reports: Stable Graves' hyperthyroidism was defined as the absence of progression to ophthalmopathy over 18 months of follow-up. The hyperthyroidism patients were between 18 and 65 years old and newly diagnosed, with a disease duration of less than 2 months. Any patient with an uncontrolled infection, another autoimmune disease, pregnancy or lactation was excluded. Diagnoses were established on the basis of clinical symptoms, serum thyroxine and TRAb, thyroid ultrasound, and orbital computed tomography. The first round of RT-PCR for the TCR CDR3 was performed with the HTBI primer set and the Qiagen OneStep RT-PCR kit. Most expanded thyroid clonotypes (frequency above 0.001) were also found in blood, which suggests that blood repertoires may mirror thyroid immune responses. Ophthalmopathy was separated from stable hyperthyroidism by a 13 V-J signature model, with over 85% sensitivity and roughly 84% specificity obtained in cross-validation and 80%/75% obtained in testing. During validation, the model predicted progression to ophthalmopathy a median of about 6.5 months ahead of onset, with 70.59% sensitivity and 72% to 80% specificity. A discovery cohort of around 100 patients, 43 with Graves' ophthalmopathy and 55 to 65 with stable Graves' hyperthyroidism, was used to find distinguishing TCR V-J signatures. Whether ophthalmopathy could be predicted prospectively was tested in an independent validation cohort made up of about 18 hyperthyroidism patients plus 17 patients who later progressed to ophthalmopathy. The 95 to 100 discovery patients were randomly split 7:3 into training and test sets. In over five Graves' hyperthyroidism patients, the study also compared T-cell repertoires from thyroid tissue with T-cell repertoires from blood. After blood sampling, hyperthyroidism patients were treated with methimazole at a starting dose of 30 mg daily, and ophthalmopathy patients were treated with high-dose intravenous methylprednisolone. Libraries were constructed in a second round of multiplex PCR, after which size selection and purification were carried out. The libraries were sequenced on an Illumina HiSeq2000 using paired-end 100 bp reads. SOAPnuke was used to process the raw data, throwing out any read that contained adapters or uncalled bases, had a mean Phred below 15, or lacked an exact constant-primer or identifier match. High-quality paired reads were merged with COPE v1.2.5, and unique nucleotide sequences were defined as clonotypes. MiTCR v1.1 was used to align the clonotypes against IMGT TRBV, TRBD and TRBJ reference segments. The analysis was restricted to V-J combinations with a frequency above 0.0001, which together covered 99% to 99.2% of the repertoires. A TCS score was defined as the ratio of F50 (clonal expansion) to E x V (chaos), with BLOSUM62-based TCRdist applied between CDR3 peptides within each V-J. Welch's t-statistics and random forest reduced several hundred V-J features to about 13, which were used in a naive Bayes classifier (R e1071). No statistical method was used to fix the sample size in advance, and group allocation was not hidden from the investigators. According to the paper, TCR Vbeta CDR3 sequencing was carried out on over 130 peripheral blood samples, which came from 40 to 45 ophthalmopathy, 75 to 80 hyperthyroidism and around 17 progressor patients.

This receptor was taken from a woman in her 30s with Graves disease. Donor details come from another sample of the same person, matched by shared clones. The material sequenced was peripheral blood mononuclear cells (PBMCs), taken at new diagnosis, from a patient treated with antithyroid drugs. Here the chain combines TRBV3-1 and TRBJ2-1; the D gene is perhaps TRBD1, from 6 matching bases. The CDR3 in this case is CASSQVRGTEQFF. The nucleotide sequence reads as follows: TGTGCCAGCAGCCAAGTCAGGGGTACGGAGCAGTTCTTC.